One and the same sample provided the 26 T cell receptor beta chains below, sequenced in a study of sequential checkpoint blockade in melanoma. Indicated treatment: randomized to nivolumab then ipilimumab (arm A) or the reverse (arm B). The method was immunoSEQ multiplex PCR; TCRdb's version includes in-frame clones alone and lacks a portion of them. The sample has 27,000 or so clones, roughly 81% seen once. Sequenced here: CD8+ T cells sorted from blood (inferred from file names), sampled from a patient given nivolumab and ipilimumab in sequence. Receptor source: a human donor with melanoma.

V and J are TRBV4-3 and TRBJ2-3; TRBD2 matches 10 bases. The CDR3 is 20 amino acids. The V gene end was trimmed by 3 bases and the J gene end by 1 base; junction bases not matched to a gene: 16. Germline V gives CDR1 LGHNA, CDR2 YSLEER. The CDR3 DNA reads as TGCGCCAGCAGCCAGGATCTCCCCAGTGCTAGCGGGGGCCGCACAGATACGCAGTATTTT. As protein: CASSQDLPSASGGRTDTQYF.

The rearrangement links TRBV13 to TRBJ2-3; D is unclear. From germline, CDR1 is PRHDT and CDR2 FYEKMQ (reference sequence). CDR3 length: 14 residues. V was trimmed by 5 bases and J by 7 bases, leaving 16 bases between them. In nucleotides, the CDR3 is TGTGCCAGCAGCCCGTCGGGTCCCAGTTATACGCAGTATTTT. It is translated as CASSPSGPSYTQYF.

This clone was detected once. The chain employs TRBV6-5 and TRBJ2-7; D is perhaps TRBD1 (6 bases). Germline V gene lookup returns CDR1 MNHEY and CDR2 SVGAGI. CDR3 length: 15 amino acids. V gave up 0 bases and J gave up 2 bases, with 11 bases separating them. CDR3 sequence: CASSYSQQGTYEQYF. In DNA form, the CDR3 reads TGTGCCAGCAGTTACTCGCAACAGGGTACCTACGAGCAGTACTTC.

The chain links TRBV6-5 to TRBJ2-2; D call uncertain. V lost 5 bases and J lost 4, with 5 bases in between. The germline gives CDR1 MNHEY, CDR2 SVGAGI. The CDR3 consists of 12 residues. CDR3 amino acids: CASSRSTGELFF. In nucleotides, the CDR3 is TGTGCCAGCAGTCGGAGCACCGGGGAGCTGTTTTTT.

The chain joins TRBV2 to TRBJ2-7; 10 nucleotides align to TRBD1. CDR1 is SNHLY, CDR2 FYNNEI, per germline. CDR3 size: 18 residues. With 3 bases clipped from V and 3 bases from J, the junction kept 14 bases outside the gene matches. CDR3 loop: CASSDKTGPGTGDYEQYF. CDR3 nucleotide sequence: TGTGCCAGCAGTGATAAAACCGGGCCGGGGACAGGGGACTACGAGCAGTACTTC.

The V gene is TRBV2, the J gene TRBJ2-1, with 7 bases lining up with TRBD1. The germline V gene encodes CDR1 SNHLY and CDR2 FYNNEI. V was pared by 2 bases and J by 7 bases, with 11 bases of the junction left unmatched. The CDR3 sequence is 16 residues long. CDR3 sequence reads: CASSELTWTGGNEQFF. The DNA for the CDR3 is TGTGCCAGCAGTGAACTGACTTGGACAGGAGGAAATGAGCAGTTCTTC.

This rearrangement joins TRBV6-5 to TRBJ2-5; D is unclear. The CDR3 spans 14 residues. Germline CDR1 is MNHEY and CDR2 is SVGAGI. Trimming cost V 0 bases and J 4 bases, with 9 bases left between them. CDR3 bases: TGTGCCAGCAGTTACTCGAACGGTGGAGAGACCCAGTACTTC. Translation: CASSYSNGGETQYF.

This clone was seen more than once but under ten times. V gene TRBV7-9 combines with J gene TRBJ2-7; a weak D match, TRBD1 (5 bases). Germline V gives CDR1 SEHNR, CDR2 FQNEAQ (reference sequence). The V end lost 1 base, the J end lost 0 bases, and 10 bases lay between the germline ends. CDR3 length: 15 residues. The CDR3 reads CASSLVSGSSYEQYF. The CDR3 region has the DNA TGTGCCAGCAGCTTAGTGTCAGGGTCCTCCTACGAGCAGTACTTC.

V gene TRBV6-5 combines with J gene TRBJ1-1; 7 positions match TRBD1. This CDR3 is 14 amino acids long. The trim removed 0 bases at V and 9 bases at J, leaving 7 bases unmatched. Germline CDR1 is MNHEY and CDR2 is SVGAGI. DNA of the CDR3: TGTGCCAGCAGTTACTCTTTAAAGGGGGCTAAAGCTTTCTTT. It translates to CASSYSLKGAKAFF.

V is TRBV27 and J is TRBJ2-1; 7 bases align to TRBD2. CDR1 is MNHEY, CDR2 SMNVEV, per germline (reference sequence). The CDR3 loop spans 13 amino acids. V lost 6 bases and J lost 8; bases outside the gene matches: 7. CDR3 nucleotide sequence: TGTGCCAGCAGGAGAGCGGGGTGGGATGAGCAGTTCTTC. Its translation is CASRRAGWDEQFF.

CDR3 in amino acids: CASSQVLAGGSYEQYF. CDR3 nucleotides: TGTGCCAGCAGCCAAGTTCTAGCGGGAGGAAGCTACGAGCAGTACTTC. The V call is TRBV4-2, the J call TRBJ2-5; 11 bases align to TRBD2. With the DNA end fitting TRBJ2-7 better, the J assignment may be wrong. CDR1 LGHNA and CDR2 YNFKEQ come from the germline V gene. The CDR3 extends over 16 amino acids.

The V gene is TRBV7-9, the J gene TRBJ1-2; 8 bases line up with TRBD1. The junction had 11 bases not matched to a gene; V was cut back by 8 bases and J by 0 bases. The CDR3 sequence is 16 residues long. The germline gives CDR1 SEHNR, CDR2 FQNEAQ (reference sequence). Written as DNA, the CDR3 is TGTGCCAGCCTCAATTTGGGGACAGGCTCTAACTATGGCTACACCTTC. As protein: CASLNLGTGSNYGYTF.

The rearrangement links TRBV11-3 to TRBJ1-5, with D possibly TRBD1 on 5 matching bases. CDR1 is SGHNT, CDR2 YENEEA, per germline. V lost 7 bases to trimming and J lost 7 bases, with 20 bases between them. CDR3 length equals 15 residues. The CDR3 bases are TGTGCCAGCACCCCTTGTGGGGGGAGAGAGCAGCCCCAGCATTTT. Amino acids: CASTPCGGREQPQHF.

This clone appeared a single time. The chain couples TRBV5-1 to TRBJ1-4; 10 bases match TRBD1. V was pared by 4 bases and J by 3 bases, with 9 bases of the junction left unmatched. Germline V CDR1 and CDR2: SGHRS, YFSETQ. The CDR3 has 17 amino acids. Here the CDR3 DNA reads TGCGCCAGCAGCCTCGGGGACAGGGGTTCGGCTAATGAAAAACTGTTTTTT. Translated, it gives CASSLGDRGSANEKLFF.

The genes are TRBV28 and TRBJ1-1; no reliable D call. Germline loops: CDR1 MDHEN, CDR2 SYDVKM. V dropped 2 bases and J dropped 4 bases, with 14 bases sitting between them. This CDR3 region has 15 residues. CDR3 sequence (DNA): TGTGCCAGCAGTTTAAGAGCGGGTAAAGTCACTGAAGCTTTCTTT. This encodes CASSLRAGKVTEAFF.

This clone was observed a single time. The chain links TRBV28 to TRBJ2-3, with 11 nucleotides matching TRBD2. CDR3 size: 16 residues. Germline V gene data show CDR1 as MDHEN and CDR2 as SYDVKM. J lost 0 bases, V lost 6 bases, and 5 bases had no gene match. This CDR3 is CASSSLAGESTDTQYF. CDR3 in DNA: TGTGCCAGCAGCTCACTAGCGGGAGAAAGCACAGATACGCAGTATTTT.

The rearrangement links TRBV2 to TRBJ1-4; 9 positions match TRBD1. Germline CDR1 and CDR2: SNHLY and FYNNEI. The CDR3 sequence is 16 residues long. Trimming at V came to 2 bases and at J to 0 bases, leaving 1 base not matched to a gene. The chain's CDR3 is CASSERDRATNEKLFF. In nucleotides, the CDR3 is TGTGCCAGCAGTGAAAGGGACAGGGCAACTAATGAAAAACTGTTTTTT.

This chain connects TRBV6-5 to TRBJ2-3; 7 bases match TRBD1. Germline CDR1 reads MNHEY; CDR2 reads SVGAGI. The CDR3 consists of 14 residues. V lost 4 bases and J lost 1; bases outside the gene matches: 2. The CDR3, as DNA: TGTGCCAGCAGTTTAGGACAGGGCACAGATACGCAGTATTTT. Translated: CASSLGQGTDTQYF.

This chain connects TRBV4-1 to TRBJ2-1, with D perhaps matching TRBD2 (5 bases). The ends were cut back, 0 bases at V and 4 bases at J, with 7 bases in the middle. The germline V gene has CDR1 MGHRA and CDR2 YSYEKL. This CDR3 is 14 amino acids long. CDR3 bases: TGCGCCAGCAGCCAAGAGCTAGCTTACAATGAGCAGTTCTTC. It codes for CASSQELAYNEQFF.

The chain joins TRBV7-6 to TRBJ2-2, with 13 bases identical to TRBD2. Germline CDR1 is SGHVS and CDR2 is FNYEAQ. The CDR3 is 16 residues long. Losses at the gene ends were 5 bases for V and 4 bases for J; bases not matched to a gene: 4. The CDR3 region is CASSARTSGSTGELFF. In nucleotides, the CDR3 is TGTGCCAGCAGCGCCCGGACTAGCGGGAGCACCGGGGAGCTGTTTTTT.

This clone was counted between two and nine times. The chain recombines TRBV9 with TRBJ2-1; 9 nucleotides agree with TRBD2. Germline CDR1 reads SGDLS; CDR2 reads YYNGEE. Unmatched junction bases numbered 0, after V lost 0 bases and J lost 5 bases. The CDR3 is 14 residues long. The CDR3 reads CASSVGLADNEQFF. The CDR3 DNA follows: TGTGCCAGCAGCGTAGGACTAGCGGACAATGAGCAGTTCTTC.

CDR3 loop: CASSMTGAGELFF. CDR3 coding DNA: TGTGCCAGTAGTATGACAGGGGCCGGGGAGCTGTTTTTT. V gene TRBV19 combines with J gene TRBJ2-2; 8 nucleotides line up with TRBD1. The CDR3 sequence is 13 residues long. The V and J ends lost 3 bases and 6 bases, in that order; junction bases with no gene match: 0. Germline assignment: CDR1 LNHDA and CDR2 SQIVND (reference sequence).

The chain links TRBV4-3 to TRBJ2-2; TRBD2 aligns across 10 bases. CDR1 is LGHNA and CDR2 is YSLEER in the germline V gene. V shed 0 bases, J shed 8 bases, and the junction held 9 bases outside the gene matches. The CDR3 contains 17 residues. The CDR3 region has the DNA TGCGCCAGCAGCCAAGATTACAGCGGGGGGGCGTCTGGGGAGCTGTTTTTT. It is translated as CASSQDYSGGASGELFF.

V usage is TRBV9 and J usage is TRBJ2-7, with D hard to call. V lost 0 bases, J lost 2 bases, and 6 bases lay in between. CDR3 size: 13 residues. CDR1 and CDR2 (germline): SGDLS, YYNGEE. CDR3 in amino acids: CASSVDSTYEQYF. As DNA, the CDR3 is TGTGCCAGCAGCGTAGACAGCACCTACGAGCAGTACTTC. The whole variable domain, remainder taken from reference TRBV9 and TRBJ2-7, is DSGVTQTPKHLITATGQRVTLRCSPRSGDLSVYWYQQSLDQGLQFLIQYYNGEERAKGNILERFSAQQFPDLHSELNLSSLELGDSALYFCASSVDSTYEQYFGPGTRLTVT.

This clone was seen a handful of times. The V gene is TRBV4-3, the J gene TRBJ2-4; maybe TRBD2 (6 bases). The V gene lost 2 bases and the J gene lost 1 base, with 9 bases spanning the gap. The germline CDR1 and CDR2 sequences are LGHNA and YSLEER. CDR3 length: 15 residues. CDR3 residues: CASSQTGDAKNIQYF. The CDR3 DNA follows: TGCGCCAGCAGCCAAACGGGAGACGCCAAAAACATTCAGTACTTC.

V gene TRBV5-4 combines with J gene TRBJ2-7; TRBD1 is a possible D gene (5 bases). V dropped 4 bases and J dropped 4 bases, with 6 bases sitting between them. Per the germline V gene, CDR1 is SGHNT and CDR2 is YYREEE (reference sequence). This CDR3 spans 11 amino acids. The CDR3 here is CASSDSYEQYF. In nucleotides, the CDR3 is TGTGCCAGCAGCGACAGTTACGAGCAGTACTTC.